Following are 24 T cell receptor beta chains from one sample sequenced in a study of beta chain features in type 1 diabetes. Expressed TCRB transcripts were sequenced because the entire RNA isolate underwent reverse transcription. Method: immunoSEQ multiplex PCR; TCRdb's copy keeps in-frame clones and lacks some. The sample shows 350,000 to 450,000 clones, around an eighth of them seen only once. The antigens of these receptors remain unknown. Study conclusions and caveats: There was a moderate but significant shortening of TCRB CDR3s in all four CD4+ subsets of Type 1 diabetes patients.

The sequenced sample consisted of naive CD4+ T cells from blood. The receptor set was obtained from a woman younger than 30 with type 1 diabetes.

This clone has a handful of counts. The V call is TRBV2, the J call TRBJ2-7; D possibly corresponds to TRBD1 (6 bases). V lost 7 bases and J lost 2, with 21 bases in between. The CDR3 has 16 amino acids. The V gene's germline CDR1 is SNHLY and CDR2 FYNNEI. The CDR3, as DNA: TGTGCCAGCACGCACCAGAGACAGGAACCTACCTACGAGCAGTACTTC. It encodes CASTHQRQEPTYEQYF.

The genes are TRBV30 and TRBJ1-1, with TRBD1 identical over 9 bases. With V trimmed by 4 bases and J by 10 bases, 7 bases remained unmatched. The CDR3 contains 12 residues. Germline V gives CDR1 GTSNPN, CDR2 SVGIG (reference sequence). CDR3 sequence reads: CAWKGTGSGAFF. In DNA, the CDR3 is TGTGCCTGGAAGGGGACAGGGTCCGGAGCTTTCTTT.

This clone has just a few counts. The chain employs TRBV15 and TRBJ2-1, with D uncertain. Germline V gene sequence: CDR1 LNHNV, CDR2 YYDKDF (reference sequence). With 0 bases removed from V and 0 bases from J, the gap between germline ends came to 9 bases. The CDR3 length is 16 residues. The CDR3 is CATSRDHASSYNEQFF. The DNA for the CDR3 is TGTGCCACCAGCAGAGATCACGCGAGCTCCTACAATGAGCAGTTCTTC.

In its sample, this clone was seen a few times. Here the CDR3 reads CASRSRQDTDTQYF. For the CDR3, the DNA is TGCGCCAGCAGAAGTAGGCAGGACACAGATACGCAGTATTTT. The chain carries TRBV5-1 and TRBJ2-3; D gene unclear. CDR3 length equals 14 residues. Trimming took 5 bases from V and 2 from J, leaving 12 bases between them. Looked up from germline, CDR1 is SGHRS and CDR2 is YFSETQ.

There are a few counts of this clone. The rearrangement uses TRBV29-1 and TRBJ2-1, with D possibly being TRBD2 (5 bases). The CDR3 length is 14 residues. Germline-derived CDR1 and CDR2 are SQVTM and ANQGSEA. Trimming left V 4 bases short and J 2 bases short, with 12 bases between. The CDR3 DNA sequence: TGCAGCGTTGTAGCGACTGATACCTACAATGAGCAGTTCTTC. This gives the protein CSVVATDTYNEQFF.

This clone was seen a few times. This chain connects TRBV11-3 to TRBJ2-1; D is undetermined. The V end lost 1 base, the J end lost 5 bases, and 6 bases lay between the germline ends. From germline, CDR1 is SGHNT and CDR2 YENEEA. This CDR3 contains 13 residues. The CDR3, as DNA: TGTGCCAGCAGCTTAGTCCTTAACAATGAGCAGTTCTTC. Amino acid sequence: CASSLVLNNEQFF.

This clone was seen a few times. This sequence joins TRBV6-5 and TRBJ2-1; the D gene is possibly TRBD2 (6 bases). Germline CDR1 is MNHEY and CDR2 is SVGAGI. V was trimmed by 2 bases and J by 3 bases, leaving 11 bases between them. CDR3 length equals 15 residues. Written as DNA, the CDR3 is TGTGCCAGCAGTTACGGGGCGACTAGCTACAATGAGCAGTTCTTC. Translation gives CASSYGATSYNEQFF.

The chain employs TRBV11-2 and TRBJ2-3, with D uncertain. Trimming cost V 2 bases and J 4 bases, with 4 bases left between them. The CDR3 covers 12 residues. The germline V gene has CDR1 SGHAT and CDR2 FQNNGV. The CDR3 sequence is CASSLNSDTQYF. Written as DNA, the CDR3 is TGTGCCAGCAGCTTAAACTCAGATACGCAGTATTTT.

This clone was found a few times. V gene TRBV5-1 combines with J gene TRBJ2-3, with a weak D call TRBD1 (6 bases). With 7 bases removed from V and 5 bases from J, the gap between germline ends came to 14 bases. The CDR3 runs to 13 residues. Germline V gene lookup returns CDR1 SGHRS and CDR2 YFSETQ. As DNA, the CDR3 is TGCGCCAGCTTCTTGGAGGACAGAGATACGCAGTATTTT. This sequence encodes CASFLEDRDTQYF.

V is TRBV18 and J is TRBJ2-1, with D maybe TRBD1 (6 bases). In germline, CDR1 is KGHSH, CDR2 LQKENI. The CDR3 loop spans 16 amino acids. V lost 1 base, J lost 5 bases, and 15 bases lay in between. The DNA of the CDR3 is TGTGCCAGCTCACCACTGTTGGGACATAGTCACAATGAGCAGTTCTTC. It translates to CASSPLLGHSHNEQFF.

The chain employs TRBV5-4 and TRBJ1-4, with D possibly matching TRBD1 (6 bases). The germline V and J ends were trimmed by 4 bases and 5 bases, with 18 bases remaining between them. CDR3 size: 16 residues. Germline assignment: CDR1 SGHNT and CDR2 YYREEE (reference sequence). The CDR3 region is CASSLDGTGRNEKLFF. The CDR3 nucleotides read TGTGCCAGCAGCCTCGACGGCACAGGGAGAAATGAAAAACTGTTTTTT.

J is TRBJ1-2 and V is TRBV25-1, with a possible D match to TRBD1 (6 bases). The length of the CDR3 is 15 residues. V dropped 1 base and J dropped 2 bases, with 11 bases sitting between them. Germline values: CDR1 MGHDK, CDR2 SYGVNS. In DNA form, the CDR3 reads TGTGCCAGCAGTGAATTTGGACAGCCCAACTATGGCTACACCTTC. This gives the protein CASSEFGQPNYGYTF.

This clone was counted between two and nine times. The chain is built from TRBV29-1 and TRBJ2-3, with 9 bases lining up with TRBD2. Trimming removed 3 bases from V and 4 bases from J; junction bases left unmatched: 5. There are 14 residues in the CDR3. Germline V lookup: CDR1 SQVTM, CDR2 ANQGSEA. CDR3 amino acids: CSVDSGSGSDTQYF. CDR3 coding DNA: TGCAGCGTTGATAGCGGGAGTGGGTCAGATACGCAGTATTTT.

V is TRBV4-3 and J is TRBJ2-4; TRBD2 matches at 12 bases. CDR1 and CDR2 from the germline V gene are LGHNA and YSLEER. The V gene end was trimmed by 0 bases and the J gene end by 9 bases; junction bases not matched to a gene: 12. The CDR3 consists of 18 residues. The CDR3 nucleotides read TGCGCCAGCAGCCAAGATCTGGCTAGCGGGGGGGCTAAGGGCATTCAGTACTTC. Translated, it gives CASSQDLASGGAKGIQYF.

This chain joins TRBV27 and TRBJ2-7; weak D call: TRBD2 (5 bases). Germline V gene data show CDR1 as MNHEY and CDR2 as SMNVEV (reference sequence). This CDR3 spans 15 amino acids. V lost 2 bases, J lost 2 bases, and 13 bases lay in between. In DNA, the CDR3 is TGTGCCAGCAGTTTAATGAGTAGCGTTCCCTACGAGCAGTACTTC. Its protein product is CASSLMSSVPYEQYF.

This sequence joins TRBV7-2 and TRBJ2-3, with unresolved D. The germline V gene has CDR1 SGHTA and CDR2 FQGNSA. The CDR3 contains 13 residues. The ends were cut back, 5 bases at V and 5 bases at J, with 11 bases in the middle. CDR3 sequence: CASSLAVLDTQYF. DNA for the CDR3: TGTGCCAGCAGCCTCGCGGTTTTAGATACGCAGTATTTT.

Only a few counts were recorded for this clone. The V call is TRBV19, the J call TRBJ2-7; D perhaps matches TRBD1 (5 bases). This CDR3 region has 11 residues. Germline V gene data show CDR1 as LNHDA and CDR2 as SQIVND (reference sequence). V shed 10 bases and J shed 2 bases, with 9 bases lying between them. CDR3 amino acids: CATTAAYEQYF. CDR3 nucleotide sequence: TGTGCCACGACAGCAGCCTACGAGCAGTACTTC.

This chain joins TRBV4-1 and TRBJ1-1; maybe TRBD1 (5 bases). V was clipped by 0 bases and J by 11 bases, with 22 bases between them. CDR3 length: 16 amino acids. Germline V gene data show CDR1 as MGHRA and CDR2 as YSYEKL. In nucleotides, the CDR3 is TGCGCCAGCAGCCAAGACGGATCGGGCAGGGCCGAGTTGGCTTTCTTT. Its translation is CASSQDGSGRAELAFF.

In this sample, this clone turned up a few times. The V and J genes are TRBV11-1 and TRBJ2-7; a possible D gene is TRBD2 (6 bases). Germline V gene data show CDR1 as SGHAT and CDR2 as FQDESV (reference sequence). This CDR3 comprises 13 residues. V lost 5 bases to trimming and J lost 2 bases, with 10 bases between them. The CDR3 DNA reads TGTGCCAGCAGCCGAACGGGAGCCTACGAGCAGTACTTC. Residues: CASSRTGAYEQYF. Using reference TRBV11-1 and TRBJ2-7 for the parts outside the CDR3, the full variable domain is EAEVAQSPRYKITEKSQAVAFWCDPISGHATLYWYRQILGQGPELLVQFQDESVVDDSQLPKDRFSAERLKGVDSTLKIQPAELGDSAMYLCASSRTGAYEQYFGPGTRLTVT.

The chain recombines TRBV7-9 with TRBJ1-6; D gene uncertain. The V end lost 5 bases, the J end lost 7 bases, and 15 bases lay between the germline ends. Germline CDR1 and CDR2: SEHNR and FQNEAQ (reference sequence). This CDR3 spans 15 amino acids. CDR3 bases: TGTGCCAGCAGCGCCGCAATGACCGGGAATTCACCCCTCCACTTT. It is translated as CASSAAMTGNSPLHF.

The V gene is TRBV9, the J gene TRBJ2-7; weak D call: TRBD1 (5 bases). The CDR3 sequence is 14 residues long. V was cut by 0 bases and J by 2 bases, with 9 bases left in between. The germline gives CDR1 SGDLS, CDR2 YYNGEE. CDR3 in DNA: TGTGCCAGCAGCGTAGCTCAGGGCCCCTACGAGCAGTACTTC. Translated: CASSVAQGPYEQYF.

V gene TRBV5-6 combines with J gene TRBJ1-2, with D uncertain. The germline V gene has CDR1 SGHDT and CDR2 YYEEEE. The CDR3 length is 12 residues. Trimming stripped 2 bases from V and 5 bases from J, with 7 bases between. CDR3 in DNA: TGTGCCAGCAGCTTTACAGTGTATGGCTACACCTTC. The encoded protein is CASSFTVYGYTF.

This clone has more than one count but fewer than ten. The chain recombines TRBV12-5 with TRBJ2-7, with TRBD1 identical over 7 bases. There are 17 residues in the CDR3. With 1 base clipped from V and 3 bases from J, the junction kept 12 bases outside the gene matches. The germline V gene has CDR1 LGHNT and CDR2 FRNRAP. CDR3 region: CASGLAPKDRFYYEQYF. As DNA, the CDR3 is TGTGCTAGTGGTTTGGCCCCAAAGGACAGGTTCTACTACGAGCAGTACTTC.

This clone was found a few times. The chain recombines TRBV5-1 with TRBJ2-6, with a possible D match to TRBD1 (5 bases). V was shortened by 9 bases and J by 0 bases, with 13 bases between the two germline ends. This CDR3 has 15 amino acids. Looked up from germline, CDR1 is SGHRS and CDR2 is YFSETQ. CDR3 sequence (DNA): TGCGCCACCCATCTGGGGCGCTCTGGGGCCAACGTCCTGACTTTC. Encoded protein: CATHLGRSGANVLTF.